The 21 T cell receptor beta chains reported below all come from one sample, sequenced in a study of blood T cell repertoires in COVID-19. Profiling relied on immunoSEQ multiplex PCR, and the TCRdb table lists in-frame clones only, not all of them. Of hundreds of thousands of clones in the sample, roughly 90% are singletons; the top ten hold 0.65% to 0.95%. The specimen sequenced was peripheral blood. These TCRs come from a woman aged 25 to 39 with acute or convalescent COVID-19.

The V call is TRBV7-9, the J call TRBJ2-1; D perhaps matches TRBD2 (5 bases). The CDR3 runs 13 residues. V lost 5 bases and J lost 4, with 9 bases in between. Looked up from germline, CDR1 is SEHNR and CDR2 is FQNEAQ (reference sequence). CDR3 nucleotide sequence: TGTGCCAGCAGCCCTAGGGAGTACAATGAGCAGTTCTTC. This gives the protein CASSPREYNEQFF.

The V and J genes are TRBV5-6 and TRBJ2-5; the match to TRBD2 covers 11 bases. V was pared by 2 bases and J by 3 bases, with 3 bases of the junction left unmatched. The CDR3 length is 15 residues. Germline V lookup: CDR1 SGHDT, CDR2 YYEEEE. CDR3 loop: CASSLISGREETQYF. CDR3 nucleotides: TGTGCCAGCAGCTTAATTAGCGGGAGGGAAGAGACCCAGTACTTC.

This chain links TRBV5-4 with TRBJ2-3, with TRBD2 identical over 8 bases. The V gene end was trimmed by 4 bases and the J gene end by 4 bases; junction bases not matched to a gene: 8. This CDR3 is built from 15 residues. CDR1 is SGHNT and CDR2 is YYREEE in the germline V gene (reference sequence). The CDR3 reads CASSLRTSLADTQYF. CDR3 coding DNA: TGTGCCAGCAGCCTCCGGACTAGCCTAGCAGATACGCAGTATTTT.

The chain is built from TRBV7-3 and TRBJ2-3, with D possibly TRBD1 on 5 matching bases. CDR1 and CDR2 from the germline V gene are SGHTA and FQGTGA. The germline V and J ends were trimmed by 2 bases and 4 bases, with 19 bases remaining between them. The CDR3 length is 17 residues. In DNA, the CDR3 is TGTGCCAGCAGCTTAGCCCAGTTGGGGCAGTTGTCAGATACGCAGTATTTT. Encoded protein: CASSLAQLGQLSDTQYF.

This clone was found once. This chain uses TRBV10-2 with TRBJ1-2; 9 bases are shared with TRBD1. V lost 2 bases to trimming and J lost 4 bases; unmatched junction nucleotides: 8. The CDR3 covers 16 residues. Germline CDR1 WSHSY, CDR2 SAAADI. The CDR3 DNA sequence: TGCGCCAGCAGTGAGCTGGGGACAGGGTCCCTCTATGGCTACACCTTC. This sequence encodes CASSELGTGSLYGYTF.

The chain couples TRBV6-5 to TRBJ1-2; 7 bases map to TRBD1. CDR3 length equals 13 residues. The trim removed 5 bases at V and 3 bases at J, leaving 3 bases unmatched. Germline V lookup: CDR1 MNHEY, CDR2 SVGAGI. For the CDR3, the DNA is TGTGCCAGCAGTAGGGACAGCTACTATGGCTACACCTTC. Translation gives CASSRDSYYGYTF.

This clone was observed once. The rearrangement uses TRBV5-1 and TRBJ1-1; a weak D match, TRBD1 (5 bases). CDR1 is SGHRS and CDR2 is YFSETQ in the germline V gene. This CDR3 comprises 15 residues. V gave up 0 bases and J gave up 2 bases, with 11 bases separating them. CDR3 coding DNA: TGCGCCAGCAGCTTGGGGCAGGGCCGAAACACTGAAGCTTTCTTT. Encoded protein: CASSLGQGRNTEAFF. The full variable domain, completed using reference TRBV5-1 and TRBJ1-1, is KAGVTQTPRYLIKTRGQQVTLSCSPISGHRSVSWYQQTPGQGLQFLFEYFSETQRNKGNFPGRFSGRQFSNSRSEMNVSTLELGDSALYLCASSLGQGRNTEAFFGQGTRLTVV.

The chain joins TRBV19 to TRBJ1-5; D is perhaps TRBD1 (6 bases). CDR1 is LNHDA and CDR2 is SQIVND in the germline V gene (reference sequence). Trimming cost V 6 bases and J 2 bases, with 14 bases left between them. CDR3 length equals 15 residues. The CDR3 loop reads CASRDTGSGNQPQHF. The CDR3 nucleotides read TGTGCCAGTAGGGACACAGGGTCGGGCAATCAGCCCCAGCATTTT.

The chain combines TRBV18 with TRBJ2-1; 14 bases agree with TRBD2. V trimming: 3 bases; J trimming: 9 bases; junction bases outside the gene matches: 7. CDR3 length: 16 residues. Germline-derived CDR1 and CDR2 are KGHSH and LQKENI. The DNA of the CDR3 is TGTGCCAGCTCACCTCCGGGACTAGCGGGAGTCGGTGAGCAGTTCTTC. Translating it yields CASSPPGLAGVGEQFF.

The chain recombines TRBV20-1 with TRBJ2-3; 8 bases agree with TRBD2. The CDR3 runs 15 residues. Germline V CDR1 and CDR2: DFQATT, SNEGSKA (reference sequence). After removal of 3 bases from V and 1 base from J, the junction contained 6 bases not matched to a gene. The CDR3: CSASLRAGGTDTQYF. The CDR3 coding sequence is TGCAGTGCTAGTTTAAGAGCGGGAGGCACAGATACGCAGTATTTT.

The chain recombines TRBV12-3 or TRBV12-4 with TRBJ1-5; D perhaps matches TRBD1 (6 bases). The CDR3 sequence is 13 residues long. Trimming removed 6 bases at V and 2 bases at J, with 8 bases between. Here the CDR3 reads CASSHRGNQPQHF. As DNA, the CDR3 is TGTGCCAGCAGCCACAGGGGCAATCAGCCCCAGCATTTT.

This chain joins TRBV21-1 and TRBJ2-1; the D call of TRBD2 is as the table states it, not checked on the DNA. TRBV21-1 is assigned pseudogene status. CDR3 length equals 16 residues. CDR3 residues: CASSQQLAGAYNEQFF. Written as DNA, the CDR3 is TGTGCCAGCAGCCAACAGCTAGCCGGAGCCTACAATGAGCAGTTCTTC.

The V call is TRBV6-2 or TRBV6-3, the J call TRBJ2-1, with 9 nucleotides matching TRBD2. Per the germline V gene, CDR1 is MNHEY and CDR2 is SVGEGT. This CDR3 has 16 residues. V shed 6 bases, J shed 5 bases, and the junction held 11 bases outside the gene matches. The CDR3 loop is CASSLWAGGPNNEQFF. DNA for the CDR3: TGTGCCAGCAGCCTATGGGCGGGAGGGCCGAACAATGAGCAGTTCTTC.

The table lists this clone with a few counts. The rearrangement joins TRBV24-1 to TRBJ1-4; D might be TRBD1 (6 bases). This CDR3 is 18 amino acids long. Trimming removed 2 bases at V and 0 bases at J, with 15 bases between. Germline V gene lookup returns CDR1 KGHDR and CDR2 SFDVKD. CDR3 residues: CATSDSRGSRTTNEKLFF. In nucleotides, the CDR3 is TGTGCCACCAGTGATTCTAGGGGGAGCCGAACAACTAATGAAAAACTGTTTTTT.

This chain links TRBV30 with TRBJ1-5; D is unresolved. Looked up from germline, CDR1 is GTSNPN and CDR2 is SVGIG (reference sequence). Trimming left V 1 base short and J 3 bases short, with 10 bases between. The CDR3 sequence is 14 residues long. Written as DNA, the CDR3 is TGTGCCTGGAGTGCCGTCGGGGTCAATCAGCCCCAGCATTTT. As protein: CAWSAVGVNQPQHF.

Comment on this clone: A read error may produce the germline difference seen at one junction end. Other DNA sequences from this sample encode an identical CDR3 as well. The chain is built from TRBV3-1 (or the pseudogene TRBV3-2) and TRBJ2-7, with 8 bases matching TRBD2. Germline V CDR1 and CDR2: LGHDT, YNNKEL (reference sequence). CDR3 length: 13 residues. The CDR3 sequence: CASSQVAGNEQYF. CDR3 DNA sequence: TGTGCCAGCAGCCAAGTAGCGGGGAACGAGCAATACTTC.

Here the CDR3 DNA reads TGTGCCAGTAGTATAAGTCCAGGGGGCCCTGGAAACACCATATATTTT. It encodes CASSISPGGPGNTIYF. This sequence joins TRBV19 and TRBJ1-3; TRBD1 aligns across 8 bases. CDR1 is LNHDA, CDR2 SQIVND, per germline (reference sequence). Trimming took 2 bases from V and 2 from J; bases not matched to a gene: 5. The CDR3 totals 16 residues. Based on the CDR3 plus reference TRBV19 and TRBJ1-3, the full variable domain is DGGITQSPKYLFRKEGQNVTLSCEQNLNHDAMYWYRQDPGQGLRLIYYSQIVNDFQKGDIAEGYSVSREKKESFPLTVTSAQKNPTAFYLCASSISPGGPGNTIYFGEGSWLTVV.

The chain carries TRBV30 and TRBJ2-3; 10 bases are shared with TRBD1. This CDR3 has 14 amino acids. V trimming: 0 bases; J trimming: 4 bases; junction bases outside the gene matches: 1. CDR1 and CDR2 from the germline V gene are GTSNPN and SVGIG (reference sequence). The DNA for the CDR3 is TGTGCCTGGAGTGTAGACAGGGGGCCAGATACGCAGTATTTT. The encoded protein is CAWSVDRGPDTQYF.

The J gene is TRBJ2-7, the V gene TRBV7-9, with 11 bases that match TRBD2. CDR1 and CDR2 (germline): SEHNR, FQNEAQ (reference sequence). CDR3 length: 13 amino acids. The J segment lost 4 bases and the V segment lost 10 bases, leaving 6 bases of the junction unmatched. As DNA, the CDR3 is TGTGCCATCAACCCTAGCGGGAGGTACGAGCAGTACTTC. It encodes CAINPSGRYEQYF.

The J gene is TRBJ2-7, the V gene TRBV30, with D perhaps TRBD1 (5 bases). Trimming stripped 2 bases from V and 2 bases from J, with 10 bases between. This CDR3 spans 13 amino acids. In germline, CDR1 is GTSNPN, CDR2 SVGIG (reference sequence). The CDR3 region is CAWSTGSAYEQYF. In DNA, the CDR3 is TGTGCCTGGAGTACAGGATCAGCCTACGAGCAGTACTTC.

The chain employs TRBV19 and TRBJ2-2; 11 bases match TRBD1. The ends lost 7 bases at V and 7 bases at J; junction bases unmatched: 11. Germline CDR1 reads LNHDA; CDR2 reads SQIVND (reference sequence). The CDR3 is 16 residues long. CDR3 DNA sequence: TGTGCCAGTACCCTATCGGGGACAGGGGGAGGCGGGGAGCTGTTTTTT. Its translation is CASTLSGTGGGGELFF. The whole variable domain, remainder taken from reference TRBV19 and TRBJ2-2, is DGGITQSPKYLFRKEGQNVTLSCEQNLNHDAMYWYRQDPGQGLRLIYYSQIVNDFQKGDIAEGYSVSREKKESFPLTVTSAQKNPTAFYLCASTLSGTGGGGELFFGEGSRLTVL.